This T cell receptor beta chain was retrieved from a study of cytomegalovirus exposure and HLA in healthy donors listed by TCRdb under 2017. Some background on the complete study: An earlier analysis of approximately 640 of the donors reported roughly 270 Gb of sequence data and roughly 100 million unique TCR beta sequences from some 180 million T cells. An early release that covered about 640 HLA-typed donors contained around 330 gigabases of sequencing data and tens of millions of unique TCR sequences. The genetic ancestry cluster associated with self-reported Caucasian donors included around four fifths of the roughly 410 genotyped donors. The study was designed to test whether signatures of past pathogen exposure could be identified by cataloging public T cell receptors. The study profiled the T cell repertoires of hundreds of subjects by immunosequencing and related them to cytomegalovirus serostatus. Along with the roughly 670-subject first cohort, a separate validation cohort of over 90 different subjects was used. To predict cytomegalovirus infection status, the study combined high-throughput TCR immunosequencing, statistical association of individual TCRs with disease status, and machine learning. A later analysis re-analyzed previously published TCR beta repertoires from 666 donors and added high-resolution HLA genotyping to study TCR occurrence patterns. Rather than using new phenotypic data, the later analysis identified candidate immune exposures from TCR beta sequences and from how often those sequences occurred across donors. To decide whether each TCR beta V gene segment behaved as functional or pseudogenic, an earlier analysis of 587 of the donors relied on high-throughput TCR beta sequencing. Donor age, sex, ethnicity and CMV serostatus were collected together with the repertoire data. A later genetic analysis took genome-wide SNP genotypes for about 65% of the roughly 670 donors and used that subset as a discovery cohort. All discovery cohort repertoires had been generated using a single sequencing platform. Both class I and class II loci were covered by HLA typing, at four-digit resolution. The number of donors typed differed by locus, with about 629-630 for A, B, C, DRB1 and DQB1, 522 for DQA1, 606 for DPA1, and approximately 470 for DPB1. A few DR-DQ haplotypes were treated as single units for association and clustering because of strong linkage in the cohort. Among about 400 genotyped donors of the cohort, an average of approximately 240,000 unique TCR beta nucleotide sequences was sequenced per donor, of which about 18% were non-productive.

Overall study results and their limits: Correlated functional status among segregating V segments might reflect linkage disequilibrium, but an unknown experimental factor could not be ruled out. In a later analysis, TCR association rates were found to vary across HLA loci, with the most associated TCRs seen for DRB1 alleles and the fewest for HLA-C alleles. In vitro tests confirmed that a few of the cytomegalovirus-associated TCR beta chains recognize cytomegalovirus antigens. The classifier was reported to diagnose cytomegalovirus status with high specificity and sensitivity in both the original cohort and the validation cohort. The study gave a list of 150 to 200 TCR beta chains associated with cytomegalovirus. In a later analysis, most CMV-associated TCR beta chains were found to appear HLA-restricted, with HLA associations seemingly driven largely by CMV exposure. The authors suggested that the approach could potentially be generalized to other disease states and immunological phenotypes. V-gene and J-gene trimming of TCR beta chains was associated with a missense DCLRE1C variant in a later genetic analysis, and the association was replicated in an independent cohort. Specific HLA alleles were associated with over 15,000 TCR beta sequences at a false discovery rate of 0.05 in a later analysis. The sequencing pipeline was judged likely to have produced a cluster of highly shared sequence variants as a technical artifact. A later genetic analysis reported fewer N-insertions in productive TCRs among donors in an Asian-associated ancestry cluster than the roughly 720-donor mean. Because HLA typing was missing for some donors at each locus, association tests included only the typed subset. CMV serostatus was the only immune exposure information available for the cohort. An earlier analysis of 587 of the donors showed that most TCR beta V segments appeared in productive rearrangements either about 87% or about 30% of the time, which broadly matched IMGT annotations. A further reported finding was that TCR beta sequences accurately predicted the HLA-A and HLA-B alleles for most subjects in the first cohort. Sequencing depth was assumed to be roughly uniform across donors in the presence/absence analyses, though that assumption may not hold. According to a later analysis, parvovirus B19, influenza, CMV and Epstein-Barr virus appeared linked to several top co-occurrence clusters. Strong co-occurrence of HLA alleles, especially DR and DQ, made assigning TCR associations to individual alleles difficult. In this cohort, only TCR beta chains were sequenced, and detectable features were limited by the absence of alpha or paired-chain data. Because counts were too low, around 17 rarely observed V segments, including chromosome 9 orphons, were left out of the earlier analysis of a few hundred of the donors. Because the 87-base-pair reads could not distinguish some IMGT-functional V segments, including TRBV6-2 and TRBV6-3, those segments were excluded. Across donors, most TCR sequences were observed very rarely, whereas some public TCRs were present in many individuals. Compared with equally common non-associated chains, HLA-associated TCR beta chains in a later analysis were more clonally expanded and had lower generation probabilities.

Of note for this clone: Its antigen is not yet known. Base qualities are missing; no much larger clone stands one base away.

The CDR3 runs 14 residues from the cysteine to the phenylalanine. Only the CDR3 part of the read is kept: 42 bases, read in frame from the first base. The germline V gene (reference sequence) yields SEHNR for CDR1 and FQNEAQ for CDR2. Between the V and J ends, shortened by 1 base and 6 bases respectively, the junction contains 10 bases. The cohort comprised 710 or so healthy bone marrow donors. Cohort members were all nominally healthy when sampled, although unrecorded immune exposures were likely present. The donor was CMV seropositive and was included in the group of 250 to 350 seropositive cohort members. Each donor provided a peripheral blood sample, and peripheral blood mononuclear cells were used for TCR beta sequencing. Genomic DNA was extracted from the blood cell samples with the Qiagen DNeasy Blood Extraction Kit. The library came from the immunoSEQ multiplex PCR assay. For the multiplex PCR, a mixture combining 60 forward primers for TCR Vbeta segments and 13 reverse primers for TCR Jbeta segments was used. A multiplex PCR assay on genomic DNA amplified the CDR3 region of rearranged TCR beta genes. The Illumina HiSeq System was used to sequence the amplified TCR beta libraries as 87-base-pair reads. Per the original workflow: Across the 670 or so repertoires, a later analysis counted some 80 million unique TCR beta chains, 9 million to 14 million of which were shared by at least two donors. To remove PCR and sequencing errors, raw reads were error-corrected and collapsed into unique sequences using a nearest-neighbor algorithm that merged closely related sequences. CDR3 sequences were aligned to IMGT reference sequences to assign V, D and J gene segments. For a sequence to be retained, a match of at least six nucleotides to both a V gene segment and a J gene segment was required. Rearrangements were called productive when the CDR3 lacked stop codons and stayed in frame with V and J; all others were non-productive. CDR3 was defined by IMGT convention, running from the second conserved V-encoded cysteine to the conserved J-encoded phenylalanine. The earlier analysis of roughly 590 of the donors excluded any sequence lacking an unambiguous match to a single V gene segment. An earlier analysis of a few hundred of the donors called V segments functional above 56.7% productive rearrangements and segregating when the between-donor standard deviation exceeded 5%. To diagnose cytomegalovirus status from the catalog of TCR beta chain sequences, a statistical classification framework was built. A later analysis assigned V and J genes by comparing TCR nucleotide sequences with IMGT/GENE-DB human TR gene sequences. In a later analysis, CDR3 sequences and most-parsimonious VDJ recombination scenarios were assigned using the TCRdist pipeline. A later analysis defined each TCR beta chain by its CDR3 amino acid sequence plus V-gene family, and excluded reads lacking a unique V-gene family. In a later analysis, around 650 highly shared, low-generation-probability nucleotide sequences were removed to address suspected cross-contamination and a sequencing artifact. In a later analysis, a clonal expansion index for each public chain was calculated from normalized within-repertoire ranks of inferred template counts. In a later analysis, generation probabilities were computed with a VDJ recombination model fitted to out-of-frame rearrangements, and the resulting probabilities were checked against IGoR. Hypergeometric tests were used in a later analysis to score TCR-TCR, TCR-HLA and TCR-CMV co-occurrence, with a repertoire-size bias correction applied to the TCR pairs. False discovery rates were estimated in a later analysis by permuting HLA or CMV assignments 20 times. In a later analysis, co-occurring TCRs were grouped using DBSCAN, and TCRdist sequence similarity was added for clustering within HLA-allele-positive subsets. Co-occurrence clustering excluded repertoires with fewer than 30,000 or more than 120,000 public chains, plus five with anomalous nucleotide sharing. The table comes from immuneACCESS by way of TCRdb, which keeps in-frame sequences with V and J called. Part of the clones is missing from these tables; in studies checked, under half for an unresolved V gene and the rest for unknown reasons. The DNA was the basis for D and trimming; V, J and clone size are from that table. The sample profile shows about 96,000 clones; 65% to 75% of them were found once. The ten largest clonotypes hold around 14% of the sample.

The TCR comes from a woman in her seventies in good health and CMV-seropositive. Input material: PBMCs. The rearranged segments are TRBV7-9 and TRBJ1-3, with no confident D gene call. The DNA sequence is TGTGCCAGCAGCTTAGGGGGAGGAGAAAACACCATATATTTT. This yields the protein CASSLGGGENTIYF.